This paragraph covers one T cell receptor (beta chain) sequence. This sample's time point: pre-sensitization, week 0. Noted treatment: therapeutic diphenylcyclopropenone sensitization with weekly scalp DPC. These data are taken from a study of human T cells and chemical hapten exposure. The V segment lost 7 bases and the J segment 5 bases; nucleotides outside the gene matches: 8. The CDR3 is made up of 14 amino acids. CDR1 is ENHRY, CDR2 SYGVKD, per germline. Each CDR3 protein is one row after TCRdb ran MiXCR on the RACE reads. The top ten hold 2% to 2.5% of the sample, which has 200,000 to 300,000 distinct CDR3 sequences, 7.5% to 9% seen once.

The rearrangement links TRBV10-3 to TRBJ2-5; TRBD1 agrees at 9 bases. This sample comprised whole blood, obtained in connection with sensitization to the hapten diphenylcyclopropenone (DPC). This clonotype was obtained from a woman between 35 and 50 years old with alopecia areata. Some clones in this sample may be carry-over from other donors' samples. The CDR3 bases are TGTGCCATCACCCCAGGGGACAGGGTGGAGACCCAGTACTTC. It encodes CAITPGDRVETQYF.